This T cell receptor beta chain was recorded in a study of breast tumors, draining lymph nodes, adjacent tissues. A single record per CDR3 protein comes from TCRdb applying MiXCR to the multiplex PCR reads. Among 15,000 to 20,000 distinct CDR3 sequences listed, 60% to 70% were seen once. As regards this clonotype: As yet, its antigen is unknown.

Study-wide findings and caveats: That most tumor T cells come from lymph nodes remained unproven. Tumor repertoires ranked between lymph nodes and nontumor tissue in diversity, with V and J gene preferences.

Germline V gene sequence: CDR1 SQVTM, CDR2 ANQGSEA. V gave up 4 bases and J gave up 4 bases, with 11 bases separating them. The CDR3 is 13 amino acids. The specimen sequenced was tumor-adjacent breast tissue. The TCR comes from a female donor with breast cancer. Some clones in this sample may be carry-over from other donors' samples. The chain joins TRBV29-1 to TRBJ1-5; D is ambiguous. CDR3 nucleotides: TGCAGCGTTGTGTCCGGGTGGAATCAGCCCCAGCATTTT. Protein product: CSVVSGWNQPQHF.